This TCR beta chain was identified in a study of PD-L1 blockade in urothelial cancer. The protocol was immunoSEQ multiplex PCR, while the TCRdb copy is restricted to in-frame clones and leaves out a portion. Seen here are more than 60,000 clones, about 90% observed once, and the top ten hold about 10%. The time point was: peripheral blood 6 weeks after treatment start. Trimming took 6 bases from V and 7 from J; bases not matched to a gene: 9. The CDR3 consists of 15 residues. CDR1 MDHEN and CDR2 SYDVKM come from the germline V gene. The sequence derives from a man aged 55 to 70 with urothelial cancer. V usage is TRBV28 and J usage is TRBJ2-1, with 10 bases identical to TRBD2. Sequencing was performed on PBMCs, taken around atezolizumab (anti-PD-L1) treatment. The CDR3 region has the DNA TGTGCCAGCAGCCGGACTAGCGGAAGGCCGAATGAGCAGTTCTTC. Its translation: CASSRTSGRPNEQFF.